The 29 T cell receptor beta chains listed next were all sequenced from one sample in a study of T-cell memory formation after mild COVID-19. Each CDR3 protein gets one entry after TCRdb re-called the 5' RACE reads with MiXCR. The table includes hundreds of thousands of distinct CDR3 sequences, roughly 15% detected once. Specimen: PBMCs or a T cell subset sorted from them (not recorded which). These receptors all stem from a man younger than 30 who had mild COVID-19 (a few samples of this study predate the infection). Cell type and time point are not known.

This clonotype has only a few counts. CDR3 loop: CASSQDPRLAGGFSYEQYF. The CDR3 DNA follows: TGTGCCAGCAGCCAAGATCCCCGACTAGCGGGGGGTTTCTCCTACGAGCAGTACTTC. This rearrangement joins TRBV4-2 to TRBJ2-7, with 13 bases fitting TRBD2. CDR1 and CDR2 from the germline V gene are LGHNA and YNFKEQ. This CDR3 region has 19 residues. V was clipped by 0 bases and J by 0 bases; unmatched bases: 8.

The rearrangement links TRBV18 to TRBJ2-5; 8 bases agree with TRBD2. The CDR3 loop spans 15 amino acids. Losses at the gene ends were 5 bases for V and 3 bases for J; bases not matched to a gene: 8. CDR1 and CDR2 (germline): KGHSH, LQKENI. This CDR3 is CASSFNSGAEETQYF. In nucleotides, the CDR3 is TGTGCCAGCTCATTTAATAGCGGGGCGGAAGAGACCCAGTACTTC.

J is TRBJ1-1 and V is TRBV5-6; possible D gene TRBD1, 5 bases. The CDR3 extends over 14 amino acids. Per the germline V gene, CDR1 is SGHDT and CDR2 is YYEEEE. V was shortened by 3 bases and J by 1 base, with 10 bases between the two germline ends. The CDR3 loop is CASSWTPTNTEAFF. The CDR3 DNA follows: TGTGCCAGCAGCTGGACACCCACGAACACTGAAGCTTTCTTT.

This clonotype was counted many times. The V gene is TRBV4-2, the J gene TRBJ2-3; D is possibly TRBD2 (7 bases). Deletions cut 0 bases from V and 4 bases from J, with 14 bases between. Germline V gene lookup returns CDR1 LGHNA and CDR2 YNFKEQ. This CDR3 is built from 16 residues. The CDR3 loop reads CASSQDLGGAPDTQYF. The CDR3 coding sequence is TGTGCCAGCAGCCAAGATTTAGGGGGGGCCCCAGATACGCAGTATTTT.

About this clonotype: This may be a read error, as it is one base from a much larger clone. This chain links TRBV5-5 with TRBJ2-5; D possibly corresponds to TRBD1 (5 bases). CDR1 and CDR2 (germline): SGHKS, YYEKEE (reference sequence). The CDR3 length is 14 residues. The DNA of the CDR3 is TGTGCCAGCAGCTTGACGACAGTTCAAGGGACCCAGTACTTC. This gives the protein CASSLTTVQGTQYF.

Note on this clonotype: One junction end disagrees with the germline gene, perhaps due to a read error. This chain joins TRBV2 and TRBJ1-2; D remains ambiguous. The CDR3 is 12 residues long. The germline CDR1 and CDR2 sequences are SNHLY and FYNNEI. The CDR3 bases are TGTGACAGCACAACCGGGCCCTATGGCTACACCTTC. Protein sequence: CDSTTGPYGYTF.

The chain employs TRBV4-3 and TRBJ2-3, with 7 bases fitting TRBD1. Germline V gives CDR1 LGHNA, CDR2 YSLEER. The CDR3 spans 14 residues. V trimming: 4 bases; J trimming: 6 bases; junction bases outside the gene matches: 7. The CDR3 reads CASSLRDSYDTQYF. CDR3 DNA sequence: TGCGCCAGCAGCCTCCGGGACAGTTACGATACGCAGTATTTT.

The V call is TRBV6-2 or TRBV6-3, the J call TRBJ1-5; perhaps TRBD1 as D (5 bases). CDR1 MNHEY and CDR2 SVGEGT come from the germline V gene. There are 16 residues in the CDR3. V dropped 5 bases and J dropped 3 bases, with 17 bases sitting between them. In DNA, the CDR3 is TGTGCCAGCAGTAAGGAATGGGGGGAAATCAATCAGCCCCAGCATTTT. Its protein is CASSKEWGEINQPQHF.

This clonotype was picked up a small number of times. CDR3 sequence reads: CASSFQTSGGAEQFF. CDR3 sequence (DNA): TGTGCCAGCAGCTTCCAGACTAGCGGGGGAGCTGAGCAGTTCTTC. The rearrangement uses TRBV7-2 and TRBJ2-1, with 12 bases fitting TRBD2. The CDR3 totals 15 residues. V dropped 3 bases and J dropped 9; count of bases not matched to a gene: 6. Germline V gives CDR1 SGHTA, CDR2 FQGNSA.

The table lists this clonotype with a few counts. V and J are TRBV20-1 and TRBJ2-5; 10 bases match TRBD2. CDR3 length: 11 residues. CDR1 is DFQATT, CDR2 SNEGSKA, per germline (reference sequence). The V segment lost 6 bases and the J segment 7 bases; nucleotides outside the gene matches: 2. The CDR3 loop reads CSAQRGGTQYF. In DNA, the CDR3 is TGCAGTGCCCAGCGGGGGGGGACCCAGTACTTC.

This clonotype was detected many times. This rearrangement joins TRBV29-1 to TRBJ1-5; possibly TRBD1 for D (5 bases). Looked up from germline, CDR1 is SQVTM and CDR2 is ANQGSEA. The CDR3 totals 13 residues. The V end was cut by 4 bases, the J end by 6 bases, with 13 bases between. The CDR3 loop reads CSVGGIGGQPQHF. The DNA for the CDR3 is TGCAGCGTTGGTGGGATTGGGGGTCAGCCCCAGCATTTT.

The chain links TRBV28 to TRBJ2-7, with 9 bases that match TRBD1. CDR1 and CDR2 from the germline V gene are MDHEN and SYDVKM. The CDR3 runs to 14 residues. CDR3 region: CASSLPRTGAPLSV. The CDR3, as DNA: TGTGCCAGCAGTTTACCCCGGACAGGGGCCCCCTTGTCCGTC.

Only a few counts were recorded for this clonotype. The gene calls are TRBV5-1 and TRBJ2-2, with D hard to call. The CDR3 loop spans 14 amino acids. Germline V gene lookup returns CDR1 SGHRS and CDR2 YFSETQ. Trimming pared 1 base from V and 1 base from J, leaving 5 bases between. The CDR3 here is CASSLIQNTGELFF. DNA for the CDR3: TGCGCCAGCAGCTTGATACAGAACACCGGGGAGCTGTTTTTT.

This clonotype was seen a handful of times. The V and J genes are TRBV3-1 and TRBJ2-5, with 7 bases identical to TRBD2. The CDR3 runs 15 residues. V dropped 0 bases and J dropped 5; count of bases not matched to a gene: 6. CDR1 is LGHDT, CDR2 YNNKEL, per germline (reference sequence). DNA for the CDR3: TGTGCCAGCAGCCAAGATAGTGGCGGGGGTGAGACCCAGTACTTC. It specifies CASSQDSGGGETQYF.

This clonotype has a count of ten or more. V and J are TRBV7-2 and TRBJ1-1; 7 nucleotides line up with TRBD1. The CDR3 extends over 14 amino acids. J was trimmed by 0 bases and V by 5 bases; bases with no gene match: 3. Germline assignment: CDR1 SGHTA and CDR2 FQGNSA. CDR3: CASSPQGMNTEAFF. CDR3 sequence (DNA): TGTGCCAGCAGCCCACAGGGGATGAACACTGAAGCTTTCTTT.

The chain couples TRBV6-5 to TRBJ1-5, with D hard to call. This CDR3 has 13 residues. CDR1 and CDR2 (germline): MNHEY, SVGAGI. Deletions cut 3 bases from V and 9 bases from J, with 12 bases between. CDR3 sequence reads: CASSYASGRPQHF. The DNA of the CDR3 is TGTGCCAGCAGTTATGCTTCGGGGAGGCCCCAGCATTTT.

The table lists this clonotype with many counts. The chain combines TRBV5-4 with TRBJ2-1, with 9 bases lining up with TRBD2. The V gene end was trimmed by 4 bases and the J gene end by 8 bases; junction bases not matched to a gene: 13. The CDR3 has 16 residues. Germline V gives CDR1 SGHNT, CDR2 YYREEE (reference sequence). The CDR3 sequence: CASSTGALAGVDEQFF. The DNA of the CDR3 is TGTGCCAGCAGCACCGGAGCACTAGCGGGTGTCGATGAGCAGTTCTTC. The full variable domain, rest sourced from reference TRBV5-4 and TRBJ2-1, is ETGVTQSPTHLIKTRGQQVTLRCSSQSGHNTVSWYQQALGQGPQFIFQYYREEENGRGNFPPRFSGLQFPNYSSELNVNALELDDSALYLCASSTGALAGVDEQFFGPGTRLTVL.

This rearrangement joins TRBV20-1 to TRBJ2-1; D not certain. V was pared by 6 bases and J by 4 bases, with 10 bases between. Looked up from germline, CDR1 is DFQATT and CDR2 is SNEGSKA (reference sequence). This CDR3 is 12 amino acids long. CDR3 amino acids: CSAPSWYNEQFF. The CDR3 DNA reads as TGCAGTGCCCCTTCCTGGTACAATGAGCAGTTCTTC.

The V call is TRBV19, the J call TRBJ2-1, with unresolved D. The germline CDR1 and CDR2 sequences are LNHDA and SQIVND (reference sequence). V lost 10 bases to trimming and J lost 1 base, with 8 bases between them. The CDR3 covers 12 residues. In DNA form, the CDR3 reads TGTGCCACGGCATTTTCCTACAATGAGCAGTTCTTC. Translating gives CATAFSYNEQFF. The full variable domain, completed using reference TRBV19 and TRBJ2-1, is DGGITQSPKYLFRKEGQNVTLSCEQNLNHDAMYWYRQDPGQGLRLIYYSQIVNDFQKGDIAEGYSVSREKKESFPLTVTSAQKNPTAFYLCATAFSYNEQFFGPGTRLTVL.

This clonotype was observed many times. The chain joins TRBV27 to TRBJ2-4, with 9 bases aligning to TRBD2. V was clipped by 2 bases and J by 8 bases; unmatched bases: 16. Germline V lookup: CDR1 MNHEY, CDR2 SMNVEV (reference sequence). The CDR3 extends over 18 amino acids. The CDR3 DNA is TGTGCCAGCAGTTTACGAATCGGGCGGGGGGGTCTTGTCGACATTCAGTACTTC. It translates to CASSLRIGRGGLVDIQYF.

This clonotype has just one count. The chain uses TRBV7-2 and TRBJ2-2; D not resolved. The CDR3 is 14 residues long. Germline-derived CDR1 and CDR2 are SGHTA and FQGNSA. V lost 3 bases and J 4 bases, leaving 9 bases between the germline ends. The CDR3 here is CASSFGSVTGELFF. As DNA, the CDR3 is TGTGCCAGCAGCTTTGGTAGTGTCACCGGGGAGCTGTTTTTT. The entire variable domain, with the rest obtained from reference TRBV7-2 and TRBJ2-2, is as follows: GAGVSQSPSNKVTEKGKDVELRCDPISGHTALYWYRQSLGQGLEFLIYFQGNSAPDKSGLPSDRFSAERTGGSVSTLTIQRTQQEDSAVYLCASSFGSVTGELFFGEGSRLTVL.

V is TRBV7-2 and J is TRBJ1-5, with D uncertain. Trimming left V 5 bases short and J 5 bases short, with 13 bases between. Germline CDR1 SGHTA, CDR2 FQGNSA. The CDR3 covers 14 residues. The CDR3: CASSTDLLYQPQHF. The CDR3 DNA is TGTGCCAGCAGCACCGACCTCTTATATCAGCCCCAGCATTTT.

This chain connects TRBV5-1 to TRBJ1-1; perhaps TRBD1 as D (6 bases). V was cut by 0 bases and J by 5 bases, with 20 bases left in between. The CDR3 is 17 residues long. CDR1 is SGHRS and CDR2 is YFSETQ in the germline V gene. CDR3 in DNA: TGCGCCAGCAGCTTGGAGGGCGGGGGGCCAGGGACTACTGAAGCTTTCTTT. Amino acid sequence: CASSLEGGGPGTTEAFF. Full variable domain (outside the CDR3, taken from reference TRBV5-1 and TRBJ1-1): KAGVTQTPRYLIKTRGQQVTLSCSPISGHRSVSWYQQTPGQGLQFLFEYFSETQRNKGNFPGRFSGRQFSNSRSEMNVSTLELGDSALYLCASSLEGGGPGTTEAFFGQGTRLTVV.

This clonotype has at least ten counts. The V and J genes are TRBV3-1 and TRBJ2-7; D possibly matches TRBD1 or TRBD2 (6 bases each). In germline, CDR1 is LGHDT, CDR2 YNNKEL (reference sequence). Deletions cut 0 bases from V and 0 bases from J, with 12 bases between. The CDR3 has 16 amino acids. The CDR3 DNA reads as TGTGCCAGCAGCCAAGATGAAGGGGGGTGCTCCTACGAGCAGTACGTC. It encodes CASSQDEGGCSYEQYV.

This clonotype has only a few counts. The genes are TRBV12-3 or TRBV12-4 and TRBJ2-2; the D is unclear. Between the trimmed V and J ends, which lost 5 bases and 0 bases, there was a span of 16 bases. This CDR3 is built from 17 residues. The chain's CDR3 is CASSQTDGFANTGELFF. CDR3 bases: TGTGCCAGCAGTCAAACCGACGGGTTCGCGAACACCGGGGAGCTGTTTTTT.

This clonotype has just a few counts. The gene calls are TRBV28 and TRBJ2-5; D unclear. This CDR3 has 11 residues. Trimming stripped 5 bases from V and 7 bases from J, with 8 bases between. Germline V gene lookup returns CDR1 MDHEN and CDR2 SYDVKM. CDR3 amino acids: CASSRLGTQYF. The CDR3 bases are TGTGCCAGCAGTAGACTTGGGACCCAGTACTTC.

Only a few counts were recorded for this clonotype. The rearrangement links TRBV5-5 to TRBJ2-5, with D perhaps TRBD2 (6 bases). Trimming left V 1 base short and J 5 bases short, with 15 bases between. Germline V CDR1 and CDR2: SGHKS, YYEKEE (reference sequence). The CDR3 is made up of 15 amino acids. The CDR3 is CASSLMAGSGETQYF. The CDR3 nucleotides read TGTGCCAGCAGCTTGATGGCGGGATCTGGGGAGACCCAGTACTTC.

The chain joins TRBV5-6 to TRBJ2-7; either TRBD1 or TRBD2 may supply D (5 bases each). CDR3 size: 16 residues. From germline, CDR1 is SGHDT and CDR2 YYEEEE. Trimming removed 5 bases at V and 6 bases at J, with 24 bases between. The CDR3 loop is CASRNLPGPRVSEQYF. In DNA, the CDR3 is TGTGCCAGCAGAAACCTGCCGGGACCGAGGGTGTCCGAGCAGTACTTC.

V is TRBV7-6 and J is TRBJ2-5; no reliable D call. The germline CDR1 and CDR2 sequences are SGHVS and FNYEAQ. V lost 1 base to trimming and J lost 7 bases, with 16 bases between them. The length of the CDR3 is 15 residues. CDR3 in DNA: TGTGCCAGCAGCTTAGTTAGGGCAGAGATCGGGACCCAGTACTTC. Its protein is CASSLVRAEIGTQYF.